Below, 30 T cell receptor beta chains from the same sample are listed, as sequenced in a study of quantifying T cell responses using KT2 cells (TCRdb year 2017). Background for the entire study: RNA was DNase-treated and reverse transcribed with TCR alpha and beta constant-region primers, mostly using SuperScript III.

The library was obtained by UMI-ligation and nested PCR. The sequencing machine was an Illumina MiSeq. T4 RNA ligase 1 was used to ligate a single-stranded oligonucleotide containing the Illumina SP2 sequence and a UMI to the 3' end of the cDNA. PCR1 ran around 4 cycles (98°C 15 s, 69°C 30 s, 72°C 40 s); the beta primer was an equimolar mix of RC1.1 and RC1.2 covering TRBC1 and TRBC2. TCRdb passed the public sequencing reads through fastp at Q25 and MiXCR, retaining productive beta sequences. Every CDR3 protein is listed once, alongside the most common genes and DNA of its rows. The sample table lists tens of thousands of distinct CDR3 sequences, roughly an eighth of them with a count of one. The ten largest account for 9.4% of the sample. The sequencing sample was made of PBMCs spiked with cells of the T cell clone KT2. The origin of the receptors is a human donor.

The CDR3 DNA reads TGTGCCAGCAGTTCCCCCCCCGGGGAGCTGTTTTTT. Residues: CASSSPPGELFF. The genes are TRBV2 and TRBJ2-2; D call uncertain. Trimming cost V 5 bases and J 6 bases, with 7 bases left between them. Looked up from germline, CDR1 is SNHLY and CDR2 is FYNNEI. The CDR3 extends over 12 amino acids.

CDR3 DNA sequence: TGTGCCAGCAGCGCCCGGGACAGAAACACCGGGGAGCTGTTTTTT. This gives the protein CASSARDRNTGELFF. V is TRBV7-6 and J is TRBJ2-2; 7 bases agree with TRBD1. V shed 5 bases and J 2 bases; nucleotides not matched to a gene: 5. The germline V gene encodes CDR1 SGHVS and CDR2 FNYEAQ. The CDR3 extends over 15 amino acids.

The rearrangement links TRBV5-1 to TRBJ2-3; D gene uncertain. CDR3 length equals 14 residues. V was clipped by 2 bases and J by 4 bases, with 11 bases between them. CDR1 and CDR2 (germline): SGHRS, YFSETQ. Here the CDR3 DNA reads TGCGCCAGCAGCTTCAGGCAGGAGTCAGATACGCAGTATTTT. Its translation is CASSFRQESDTQYF.

In this sample, this clonotype turned up many times. The chain joins TRBV6-6 to TRBJ2-7; weak D call: TRBD2 (6 bases). Germline V CDR1 and CDR2: MNHNY, SVGAGI (reference sequence). V was trimmed by 7 bases and J by 2 bases, leaving 15 bases between them. CDR3 length: 14 residues. CDR3 DNA: TGTGCCAGCATGGATAGCGGCACGGCCTACGAGCAGTACTTC. Translated, it gives CASMDSGTAYEQYF.

The J gene is TRBJ1-1, the V gene TRBV5-1; D is uncertain. This CDR3 is 15 amino acids long. The germline V gene encodes CDR1 SGHRS and CDR2 YFSETQ. Trimming removed 0 bases at V and 1 base at J, with 10 bases between. In nucleotides, the CDR3 is TGCGCCAGCAGCTTGGGACGGAACGCGAACACTGAAGCTTTCTTT. Its protein is CASSLGRNANTEAFF.

This clonotype was observed at least ten times. The rearrangement joins TRBV7-2 to TRBJ1-5, with TRBD1 identical over 11 bases. V lost 4 bases and J lost 4; bases outside the gene matches: 6. The CDR3 has 16 amino acids. Germline-derived CDR1 and CDR2 are SGHTA and FQGNSA. The CDR3 protein is CASSWTGGAGNQPQHF. In DNA form, the CDR3 reads TGTGCCAGCAGCTGGACAGGGGGCGCCGGGAATCAGCCCCAGCATTTT.

This clonotype showed up just a few times. The chain links TRBV6-6 to TRBJ2-7, with D maybe TRBD2 (6 bases). Germline CDR1 reads MNHNY; CDR2 reads SVGAGI (reference sequence). The CDR3 is 16 residues long. Trimming left V 0 bases short and J 2 bases short, with 14 bases between. The CDR3 DNA reads as TGTGCCAGCAGTTACTCGCGCGGGGTCAGGACCTACGAGCAGTACTTC. Residues: CASSYSRGVRTYEQYF.

V usage is TRBV5-5 and J usage is TRBJ2-2, with TRBD1 matching 8 bases. The V segment lost 6 bases and the J segment 7 bases; nucleotides outside the gene matches: 11. The CDR3 contains 15 residues. Germline V gives CDR1 SGHKS, CDR2 YYEKEE (reference sequence). In DNA form, the CDR3 reads TGTGCCAGCACCTCCGGACAGGGATTTAGCGGGGAGCTGTTTTTT. Protein sequence: CASTSGQGFSGELFF. Based on the CDR3 plus reference TRBV5-5 and TRBJ2-2, the full variable domain is DAGVTQSPTHLIKTRGQQVTLRCSPISGHKSVSWYQQVLGQGPQFIFQYYEKEERGRGNFPDRFSARQFPNYSSELNVNALLLGDSALYLCASTSGQGFSGELFFGEGSRLTVL.

This clonotype was seen a single time. At one boundary the junction diverges from the germline segment, which might be a read error. The chain links TRBV10-3 to TRBJ2-7; D is unresolved. Germline values: CDR1 ENHRY, CDR2 SYGVKD. The CDR3 consists of 14 residues. The chain's CDR3 is CAISSTGPSYEQNF. CDR3 coding DNA: TGTGCCATCAGTTCCACCGGGCCCTCCTACGAGCAGAACTTC.

V is TRBV20-1 and J is TRBJ1-5; 9 nucleotides match TRBD1. From germline, CDR1 is DFQATT and CDR2 SNEGSKA (reference sequence). The ends lost 7 bases at V and 5 bases at J; junction bases unmatched: 9. This CDR3 is built from 14 residues. CDR3: CSGGMGQGYQPQHF. Written as DNA, the CDR3 is TGCAGTGGGGGGATGGGACAGGGATATCAGCCCCAGCATTTT.

In this sample, this clonotype turned up a few times. The rearrangement joins TRBV3-1 to TRBJ1-5; 7 bases fit TRBD1. Germline assignment: CDR1 LGHDT and CDR2 YNNKEL (reference sequence). This CDR3 has 15 residues. The V gene end was trimmed by 1 base and the J gene end by 7 bases; junction bases not matched to a gene: 7. The CDR3 coding sequence is TGTGCCAGCAGCCAAGGGGGAGGGGGCGTCCAGCCCCAGCATTTT. This gives the protein CASSQGGGGVQPQHF.

The V and J genes are TRBV5-4 and TRBJ2-7; D not resolved. From germline, CDR1 is SGHNT and CDR2 YYREEE (reference sequence). This CDR3 is 14 amino acids long. Trimming took 1 base from V and 2 from J, leaving 10 bases between them. The DNA for the CDR3 is TGTGCCAGCAGCTTGAATCCGGCAGCCTACGAGCAGTACTTC. Protein product: CASSLNPAAYEQYF.

This clonotype was counted at least ten times. The rearrangement uses TRBV9 and TRBJ2-4; D gene uncertain. This CDR3 comprises 12 residues. Germline CDR1 SGDLS, CDR2 YYNGEE. Trimming cost V 3 bases and J 14 bases, with 15 bases left between them. CDR3 coding DNA: TGTGCCAGCAGCGACAATCTCGCGGTAAAGTACTTC. This gives the protein CASSDNLAVKYF. Filled out from reference TRBV9 and TRBJ2-4, the complete variable domain reads DSGVTQTPKHLITATGQRVTLRCSPRSGDLSVYWYQQSLDQGLQFLIQYYNGEERAKGNILERFSAQQFPDLHSELNLSSLELGDSALYFCASSDNLAVKYFGAGTRLSVL.

This clonotype was recorded at least ten times. This sequence joins TRBV12-3 or TRBV12-4 and TRBJ2-3, with 9 bases aligning to TRBD2. This CDR3 contains 16 residues. The J segment lost 4 bases and the V segment lost 5 bases, leaving 10 bases of the junction unmatched. CDR3 coding DNA: TGTGCCAGCAGTAGGGCTAGCGGGACCACCTCAGATACGCAGTATTTT. The encoded protein is CASSRASGTTSDTQYF.

This sequence joins TRBV19 and TRBJ2-5; maybe TRBD2 (5 bases). Deletions cut 3 bases from V and 5 bases from J, with 25 bases between. Germline V gene sequence: CDR1 LNHDA, CDR2 SQIVND (reference sequence). The CDR3 runs 18 residues. CDR3 protein: CASSIEGLGPPERETQYF. In DNA form, the CDR3 reads TGTGCCAGTAGTATTGAGGGTCTTGGACCCCCCGAACGGGAGACCCAGTACTTC.

This clonotype was counted only a few times. The chain links TRBV7-6 to TRBJ1-1; D gene uncertain. Between the trimmed V and J ends, which lost 5 bases and 7 bases, there was a span of 11 bases. Germline CDR1 and CDR2: SGHVS and FNYEAQ. The CDR3 spans 12 residues. The DNA for the CDR3 is TGTGCCAGCAGCCCCATGGGGAGTGAAGCTTTCTTT. Translated: CASSPMGSEAFF.

The chain is built from TRBV6-5 and TRBJ2-5; 12 nucleotides line up with TRBD2. Trimming at V came to 5 bases and at J to 5 bases, leaving 6 bases not matched to a gene. The CDR3 has 15 amino acids. CDR1 is MNHEY and CDR2 is SVGAGI in the germline V gene. The DNA of the CDR3 is TGTGCCAGCAGTACGACTAGCGGGAGCCATGAGACCCAGTACTTC. As protein: CASSTTSGSHETQYF.

By its share, this clonotype is large. V is TRBV2 and J is TRBJ1-2, with 8 bases lining up with TRBD1. In germline, CDR1 is SNHLY, CDR2 FYNNEI. The V and J ends lost 2 bases and 2 bases, in that order; junction bases with no gene match: 1. There are 14 residues in the CDR3. The CDR3 sequence is CASSETGGNYGYTF. The CDR3 nucleotides are TGTGCCAGCAGTGAAACAGGGGGGAACTATGGCTACACCTTC.

This clonotype turned up a few times. The chain joins TRBV29-1 to TRBJ2-3, with D perhaps given as TRBD1 or TRBD2 (5 bases each). V was cut by 0 bases and J by 2 bases, with 21 bases left in between. The CDR3 extends over 18 amino acids. Germline assignment: CDR1 SQVTM and CDR2 ANQGSEA. The CDR3 is CSVEDVMGELVDTDTQYF. The CDR3 coding sequence is TGCAGCGTTGAAGATGTGATGGGGGAATTAGTCGACACAGATACGCAGTATTTT.

The chain has TRBV12-3 or TRBV12-4 and TRBJ2-2; TRBD1 agrees at 9 bases. CDR3 length equals 14 residues. J was trimmed by 6 bases and V by 4 bases; bases with no gene match: 3. Written as DNA, the CDR3 is TGTGCCAGCAGTTCCCGACAGGGGGCCGGGGAGCTGTTTTTT. Encoded protein: CASSSRQGAGELFF.

There are a few counts of this clonotype. The rearrangement uses TRBV19 and TRBJ1-1, with 7 bases fitting TRBD1. Germline CDR1 reads LNHDA; CDR2 reads SQIVND (reference sequence). V lost 5 bases, J lost 0 bases, and 9 bases stayed unmatched. This CDR3 contains 16 residues. CDR3 sequence: CASSAHPGQMNTEAFF. The CDR3 DNA sequence: TGTGCCAGTAGTGCCCACCCGGGACAGATGAACACTGAAGCTTTCTTT.

The chain combines TRBV7-9 with TRBJ2-1, with 9 nucleotides matching TRBD2. From germline, CDR1 is SEHNR and CDR2 FQNEAQ (reference sequence). The CDR3 runs 18 residues. Trimming removed 4 bases from V and 5 bases from J; junction bases left unmatched: 15. CDR3 residues: CASSSLREQREANNEQFF. The CDR3 nucleotides read TGTGCCAGCAGCTCCTTGAGGGAGCAGCGGGAGGCGAACAATGAGCAGTTCTTC.

V and J are TRBV12-3 or TRBV12-4 and TRBJ2-7, with D perhaps TRBD1 or TRBD2 (6 bases each). V was cut by 3 bases and J by 4 bases, with 16 bases left in between. The CDR3 is 15 amino acids. CDR3 nucleotides: TGTGCCAGCAGTTTCAGGGCAGGGGCGGGGTACGAGCAGTACTTC. It yields the protein CASSFRAGAGYEQYF.

In this sample, this clonotype turned up a few times. The rearrangement uses TRBV29-1 and TRBJ2-5; no reliable D call. CDR1 and CDR2 (germline): SQVTM, ANQGSEA. The CDR3 has 12 residues. The V gene lost 4 bases and the J gene lost 2 bases, with 8 bases spanning the gap. CDR3: CSVAQTQETQYF. DNA of the CDR3: TGCAGCGTTGCTCAGACGCAAGAGACCCAGTACTTC.

This clonotype appeared many times. The rearrangement uses TRBV7-6 and TRBJ2-5; D may correspond to TRBD1 or TRBD2 (5 bases each). Between the trimmed V and J ends, which lost 3 bases and 5 bases, there was a span of 16 bases. CDR3 length: 15 residues. Per the germline V gene, CDR1 is SGHVS and CDR2 is FNYEAQ. CDR3 amino acids: CASSFPGTIRETQYF. The CDR3 DNA sequence: TGTGCCAGCAGCTTCCCCGGGACCATCAGGGAGACCCAGTACTTC.

This clonotype was seen once. The chain recombines TRBV20-1 with TRBJ1-4; D is perhaps TRBD1 (5 bases). From germline, CDR1 is DFQATT and CDR2 SNEGSKA (reference sequence). The CDR3 has 15 amino acids. V was pared by 3 bases and J by 3 bases, with 14 bases between. Here the CDR3 reads CSASRGLGSNEKLFF. DNA of the CDR3: TGCAGTGCTAGCCGGGGGTTGGGGTCTAATGAAAAACTGTTTTTT.

The chain joins TRBV30 to TRBJ2-3, with 15 bases that match TRBD2. V shed 4 bases and J 6 bases; nucleotides not matched to a gene: 8. Germline values: CDR1 GTSNPN, CDR2 SVGIG (reference sequence). The CDR3 loop spans 16 amino acids. CDR3 in amino acids: CAWNQGLAGGSDTQYF. The CDR3 nucleotides read TGTGCCTGGAATCAGGGACTAGCGGGGGGCTCGGATACGCAGTATTTT. Full variable domain (remainder filled in from reference TRBV30 and TRBJ2-3): SQTIHQWPATLVQPVGSPLSLECTVEGTSNPNLYWYRQAAGRGLQLLFYSVGIGQISSEVPQNLSASRPQDRQFILSSKKLLLSDSGFYLCAWNQGLAGGSDTQYFGPGTRLTVL.

Details on this clonotype: The germline gene is not matched at one end of the junction; a read error may be the cause. The chain employs TRBV7-9 and TRBJ2-5; 7 nucleotides align to TRBD2. Germline CDR1 is SEHNR and CDR2 is FQNEAQ (reference sequence). The CDR3 length is 15 residues. The CDR3 reads CAGSFSGGRSQTQYF. CDR3 DNA sequence: TGTGCCGGCAGCTTTTCGGGCGGGAGAAGCCAGACCCAGTACTTC.

The chain couples TRBV7-6 to TRBJ1-1; D not resolved. The germline V and J ends were trimmed by 0 bases and 1 base, with 6 bases remaining between them. Looked up from germline, CDR1 is SGHVS and CDR2 is FNYEAQ. The CDR3 runs 14 residues. CDR3 coding DNA: TGTGCCAGCAGCTTAGCCGGCGGGAACACTGAAGCTTTCTTT. Amino acid sequence: CASSLAGGNTEAFF.

This clonotype showed up just a few times. This chain connects TRBV27 to TRBJ2-7, with 7 bases lining up with TRBD2. The germline CDR1 and CDR2 sequences are MNHEY and SMNVEV (reference sequence). The CDR3 length is 16 residues. Trimming at V came to 0 bases and at J to 2 bases, leaving 7 bases not matched to a gene. CDR3 DNA: TGTGCCAGCAGTTTATCGATGGCTAGCGGTACCTACGAGCAGTACTTC. Translation gives CASSLSMASGTYEQYF.